Following are 26 T cell receptor beta chains from one sample sequenced in a study of cytotoxic CD8 clonotypes in ibrutinib-treated CLL. Sequencing was performed with immunoSEQ multiplex PCR; in TCRdb, only in-frame clones are kept and a portion is missing. Of over 120,000 clones listed, 76% are singletons. The source was PBMCs, collected after 24 months of ibrutinib treatment. The receptor source for this set is a human donor with chronic lymphocytic leukemia.

This chain uses TRBV6-1 with TRBJ1-2; 8 positions agree with TRBD1. V was pared by 4 bases and J by 6 bases, with 4 bases of the junction left unmatched. The CDR3 consists of 13 residues. Germline CDR1 is MNHNS and CDR2 is SASEGT. CDR3 in amino acids: CASSASTGDGYTF. The CDR3 DNA is TGTGCCAGCAGTGCATCGACAGGGGATGGCTACACCTTC.

CDR3 bases: TGTGCCAGCAGTTTATGGGGCCCCGATCAGCCCCAGCATTTT. It encodes CASSLWGPDQPQHF. The V call is TRBV27, the J call TRBJ1-5, with TRBD1 as a possible D gene (5 bases). The CDR3 length is 14 residues. Between the trimmed V and J ends, which lost 1 base and 5 bases, there was a span of 9 bases. Germline loops: CDR1 MNHEY, CDR2 SMNVEV (reference sequence).

This clone has at least ten counts. The gene calls are TRBV30 and TRBJ1-2, with TRBD1 as a possible D gene (5 bases). Germline V gene data show CDR1 as GTSNPN and CDR2 as SVGIG (reference sequence). V shed 4 bases and J shed 5 bases, with 17 bases lying between them. The CDR3 length is 14 residues. CDR3 loop: CAWNRQRLLYGYTF. The CDR3 DNA reads TGTGCCTGGAACAGACAGAGACTTTTGTATGGCTACACCTTC.

V is TRBV9 and J is TRBJ2-7; the D gene could be TRBD1 or TRBD2 (5 bases each). Germline V gene sequence: CDR1 SGDLS, CDR2 YYNGEE. V was trimmed by 2 bases and J by 2 bases, leaving 11 bases between them. The CDR3 is 14 residues long. This CDR3 reads CASSVGASPYEQYF. CDR3 nucleotides: TGTGCCAGCAGCGTCGGGGCAAGTCCCTACGAGCAGTACTTC.

The rearrangement joins TRBV15 to TRBJ1-2, with TRBD1 matching 9 bases. Germline loops: CDR1 LNHNV, CDR2 YYDKDF (reference sequence). V shed 1 base, J shed 3 bases, and the junction held 6 bases outside the gene matches. There are 16 residues in the CDR3. The chain's CDR3 is CATSRGGTGMDYGYTF. Here the CDR3 DNA reads TGTGCCACCAGCAGAGGAGGGACAGGGATGGACTATGGCTACACCTTC.

This clone was detected many times. V and J are TRBV13 and TRBJ1-6; 10 bases line up with TRBD1. The V segment lost 5 bases and the J segment 5 bases; nucleotides outside the gene matches: 3. The germline CDR1 and CDR2 sequences are PRHDT and FYEKMQ (reference sequence). This CDR3 region has 15 residues. In DNA form, the CDR3 reads TGTGCCAGCAGCCCCGGGACAGGGGATAATTCACCCCTCCACTTT. It codes for CASSPGTGDNSPLHF.

The chain recombines TRBV6-5 with TRBJ2-2, with TRBD2 as a possible D gene (5 bases). Trimming took 6 bases from V and 8 from J, leaving 7 bases between them. The CDR3 totals 11 residues. Germline CDR1 MNHEY, CDR2 SVGAGI. CDR3 residues: CASSRGGELFF. The CDR3 nucleotides are TGTGCCAGCAGCCGGGGTGGGGAGCTGTTTTTT.

CDR3 protein: CASSLTGLAVSNEQFF. CDR3 bases: TGTGCCAGCAGCTTAACGGGGCTAGCGGTATCCAATGAGCAGTTCTTC. The V gene is TRBV7-6, the J gene TRBJ2-1; 7 bases agree with TRBD2. Germline V lookup: CDR1 SGHVS, CDR2 FNYEAQ. The CDR3 is made up of 16 amino acids. The V gene end was trimmed by 2 bases and the J gene end by 6 bases; junction bases not matched to a gene: 10.

This rearrangement joins TRBV5-1 to TRBJ2-5; D remains ambiguous. Deletions cut 4 bases from V and 1 base from J, with 5 bases between. Germline lookup yields CDR1 SGHRS and CDR2 YFSETQ. This CDR3 has 12 residues. DNA of the CDR3: TGCGCCAGCAGCCTCCCCCAAGAGACCCAGTACTTC. Encoded protein: CASSLPQETQYF.

The chain combines TRBV28 with TRBJ1-1, with D perhaps matching TRBD1 (6 bases). Germline V gene sequence: CDR1 MDHEN, CDR2 SYDVKM. V was trimmed by 5 bases and J by 6 bases, leaving 13 bases between them. CDR3 size: 13 residues. CDR3 in amino acids: CASSGGGHPEAFF. CDR3 sequence (DNA): TGTGCCAGCAGTGGTGGGGGACATCCTGAAGCTTTCTTT.

The rearrangement joins TRBV6-5 to TRBJ2-2; D is possibly TRBD2 (6 bases). Germline loops: CDR1 MNHEY, CDR2 SVGAGI. The CDR3 runs 15 residues. V lost 7 bases to trimming and J lost 3 bases, with 15 bases between them. The CDR3 DNA reads as TGTGCCAGCACCCACCGGGGGTTGGACACCGGGGAGCTGTTTTTT. This encodes CASTHRGLDTGELFF.

Only a few counts were recorded for this clone. The V gene is TRBV7-9, the J gene TRBJ2-7; 8 bases map to TRBD2. This CDR3 spans 13 amino acids. Trimming cost V 5 bases and J 6 bases; bases outside gene matches: 6. CDR1 is SEHNR, CDR2 FQNEAQ, per germline (reference sequence). This CDR3 reads CASSPRGGSEQYF. In DNA form, the CDR3 reads TGTGCCAGCAGCCCCCGGGGGGGTAGCGAGCAGTACTTC.

V gene TRBV7-8 combines with J gene TRBJ2-4, with 9 bases matching TRBD1. This CDR3 is 15 amino acids long. Looked up from germline, CDR1 is SGHVS and CDR2 is FQNEAQ. The junction had 9 bases not matched to a gene; V was cut back by 4 bases and J by 8 bases. The CDR3, as DNA: TGTGCCAGCAGCTCCCCGCGGGACAGGGAGGACATTCAGTACTTC. This gives the protein CASSSPRDREDIQYF.

CDR3 DNA sequence: TGCGCCAGCAGTAGACAGAGCACAGATACGCAGTATTTT. Amino acids: CASSRQSTDTQYF. The chain carries TRBV4-3 and TRBJ2-3; D might be TRBD1 (5 bases). Germline CDR1 reads LGHNA; CDR2 reads YSLEER. This CDR3 is built from 13 residues. Trimming shortened V by 6 bases and J by 0 bases, and 7 bases separated the two germline ends.

The rearrangement joins TRBV7-8 to TRBJ2-5; D may match TRBD1 or TRBD2 (6 bases each). CDR3 size: 16 residues. From germline, CDR1 is SGHVS and CDR2 FQNEAQ. Trimming shortened V by 1 base and J by 5 bases, and 17 bases separated the two germline ends. CDR3 residues: CASSLGWGATRETQYF. The CDR3 nucleotides read TGTGCCAGCAGCTTAGGGTGGGGGGCCACCAGGGAGACCCAGTACTTC.

There are a few counts of this clone. V usage is TRBV19 and J usage is TRBJ2-2; D call uncertain. Germline assignment: CDR1 LNHDA and CDR2 SQIVND (reference sequence). With 5 bases removed from V and 7 bases from J, the gap between germline ends came to 5 bases. This CDR3 is built from 11 residues. The CDR3 region is CASSPHGELFF. The DNA for the CDR3 is TGTGCCAGTAGTCCCCACGGGGAGCTGTTTTTT.

This clone was counted a few times. This sequence joins TRBV9 and TRBJ1-1; 8 nucleotides agree with TRBD1. The germline gives CDR1 SGDLS, CDR2 YYNGEE. Trimming removed 4 bases from V and 4 bases from J; junction bases left unmatched: 3. CDR3 size: 13 residues. CDR3 amino acids: CASSLTGGTEAFF. Written as DNA, the CDR3 is TGTGCCAGCAGCCTAACAGGGGGCACTGAAGCTTTCTTT.

This clone is a singleton in its sample. This chain links TRBV18 with TRBJ1-1; TRBD1 matches at 9 bases. The CDR3 extends over 14 amino acids. V lost 1 base and J lost 7; bases outside the gene matches: 4. Germline lookup yields CDR1 KGHSH and CDR2 LQKENI. The CDR3 bases are TGTGCCAGCTCACCACAGGGACAGGGCCTTGAAGCTTTCTTT. This codes for CASSPQGQGLEAFF.

The chain joins TRBV5-5 to TRBJ1-1; 8 positions agree with TRBD1. The CDR3 sequence is 15 residues long. V shed 3 bases, J shed 1 base, and the junction held 5 bases outside the gene matches. Germline values: CDR1 SGHKS, CDR2 YYEKEE (reference sequence). CDR3 coding DNA: TGTGCCAGCAGCTGGGGGACAGGAACGAACACTGAAGCTTTCTTT. This gives the protein CASSWGTGTNTEAFF.

The V call is TRBV7-2, the J call TRBJ1-1, with D unresolved. V gave up 1 base and J gave up 1 base, with 4 bases separating them. CDR3 length: 13 residues. Germline V gene sequence: CDR1 SGHTA, CDR2 FQGNSA. This CDR3 is CASSLGWNTEAFF. CDR3 sequence (DNA): TGTGCCAGCAGCTTAGGGTGGAACACTGAAGCTTTCTTT.

The rearrangement links TRBV7-2 to TRBJ1-2; tentatively, D is TRBD1 (5 bases). Germline V CDR1 and CDR2: SGHTA, FQGNSA. This CDR3 region has 14 residues. Trimming removed 5 bases from V and 2 bases from J, with 12 bases in between. The CDR3 DNA follows: TGTGCCAGCAGCCCAGAGGGGTCCAACTATGGCTACACCTTC. Its protein product is CASSPEGSNYGYTF.

V gene TRBV6-6 combines with J gene TRBJ2-3; D is unclear. The length of the CDR3 is 11 residues. V lost 6 bases, J lost 4 bases, and 5 bases lay in between. Looked up from germline, CDR1 is MNHNY and CDR2 is SVGAGI (reference sequence). CDR3 sequence: CASSQSDTQYF. The CDR3 bases are TGTGCCAGCAGCCAATCAGATACGCAGTATTTT.

This chain joins TRBV9 and TRBJ2-5; maybe TRBD1 (5 bases). Germline CDR1 and CDR2: SGDLS and YYNGEE. CDR3 size: 15 residues. The V gene lost 2 bases and the J gene lost 5 bases, with 16 bases spanning the gap. The CDR3 spells CASSVGQAGWETQYF. CDR3 nucleotides: TGTGCCAGCAGCGTGGGGCAGGCCGGGTGGGAGACCCAGTACTTC.

A note on this clone: The same CDR3 also results from other DNA sequences found in this sample. V usage is TRBV9 and J usage is TRBJ2-3; D is undetermined. Germline assignment: CDR1 SGDLS and CDR2 YYNGEE. The CDR3 extends over 13 amino acids. The ends were cut back, 0 bases at V and 2 bases at J, with 4 bases in the middle. The CDR3 DNA follows: TGTGCCAGCAGCGTAGGAACCACAGATACGCAGTATTTT. Encoded protein: CASSVGTTDTQYF.

The rearrangement links TRBV11-2 to TRBJ2-7, with D possibly matching TRBD1 (7 bases). Germline V lookup: CDR1 SGHAT, CDR2 FQNNGV. V lost 4 bases, J lost 9 bases, and 16 bases lay in between. The CDR3 contains 13 residues. The DNA of the CDR3 is TGTGCCAGCAGCTACCGACAGGGAGGCCCGCAGTACTTC. Amino acids: CASSYRQGGPQYF.

The chain recombines TRBV28 with TRBJ2-3, with D perhaps matching TRBD2 (5 bases). V lost 5 bases and J lost 5, with 17 bases in between. Germline CDR1 and CDR2: MDHEN and SYDVKM. The CDR3 has 15 amino acids. DNA of the CDR3: TGTGCCAGCAGTCCCAGTGGTAGCCGGGGAGATACGCAGTATTTT. Residues: CASSPSGSRGDTQYF.